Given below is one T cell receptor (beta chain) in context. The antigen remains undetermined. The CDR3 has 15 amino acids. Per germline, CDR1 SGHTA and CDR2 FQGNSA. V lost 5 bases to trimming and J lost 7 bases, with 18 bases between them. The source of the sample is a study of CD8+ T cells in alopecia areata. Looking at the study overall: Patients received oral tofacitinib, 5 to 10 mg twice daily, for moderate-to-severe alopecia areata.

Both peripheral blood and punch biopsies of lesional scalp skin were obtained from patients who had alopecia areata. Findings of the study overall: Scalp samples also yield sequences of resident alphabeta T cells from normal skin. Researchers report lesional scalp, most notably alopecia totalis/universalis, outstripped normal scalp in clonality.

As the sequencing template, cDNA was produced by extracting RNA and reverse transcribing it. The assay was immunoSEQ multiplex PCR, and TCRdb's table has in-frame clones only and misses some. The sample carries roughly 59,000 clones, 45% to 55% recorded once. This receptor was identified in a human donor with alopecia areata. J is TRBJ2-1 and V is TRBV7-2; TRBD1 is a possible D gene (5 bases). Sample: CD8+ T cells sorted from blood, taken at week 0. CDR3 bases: TGTGCCAGCAGCCTTAGGGGTGGTAAGGAGAATGAGCAGTTCTTC. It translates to CASSLRGGKENEQFF.